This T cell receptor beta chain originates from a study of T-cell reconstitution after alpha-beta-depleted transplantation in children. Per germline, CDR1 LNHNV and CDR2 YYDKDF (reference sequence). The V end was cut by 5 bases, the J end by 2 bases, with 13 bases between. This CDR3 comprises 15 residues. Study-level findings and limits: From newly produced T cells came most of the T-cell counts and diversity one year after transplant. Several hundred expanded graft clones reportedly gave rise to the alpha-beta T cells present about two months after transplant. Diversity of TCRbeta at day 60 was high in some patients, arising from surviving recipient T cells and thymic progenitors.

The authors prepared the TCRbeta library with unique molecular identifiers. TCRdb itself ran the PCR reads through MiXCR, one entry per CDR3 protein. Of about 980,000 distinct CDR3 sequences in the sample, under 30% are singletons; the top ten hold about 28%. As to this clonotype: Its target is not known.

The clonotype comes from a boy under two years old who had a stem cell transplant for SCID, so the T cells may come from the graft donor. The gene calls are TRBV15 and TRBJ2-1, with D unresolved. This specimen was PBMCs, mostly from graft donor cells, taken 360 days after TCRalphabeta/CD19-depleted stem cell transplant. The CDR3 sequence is CATSGFGSAYNEQFF. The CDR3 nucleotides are TGTGCCACCAGCGGGTTTGGGTCCGCCTACAATGAGCAGTTCTTC.